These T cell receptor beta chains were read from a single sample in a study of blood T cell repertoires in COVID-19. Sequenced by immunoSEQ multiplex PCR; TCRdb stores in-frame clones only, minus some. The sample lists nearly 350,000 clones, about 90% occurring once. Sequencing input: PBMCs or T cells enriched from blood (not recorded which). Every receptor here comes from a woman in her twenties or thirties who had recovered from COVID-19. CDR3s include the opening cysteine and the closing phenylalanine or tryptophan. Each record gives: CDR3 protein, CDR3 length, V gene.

CDR3 protein: CASSLGLGEKLFF
CDR3 length: 13
V gene: TRBV5-4

CDR3 protein: CASNLVRDKQYF
CDR3 length: 12
V gene: TRBV5-8

CDR3 protein: CASSPRQGLKETQYF
CDR3 length: 15
V gene: TRBV18

CDR3 protein: CATSTPQVSYEQYF
CDR3 length: 14
V gene: TRBV15

CDR3 protein: CASSAGPGTGGAGRNSPLHF
CDR3 length: 20
V gene: TRBV5-4

CDR3 protein: CASSQVETNRAGELFF
CDR3 length: 16
V gene: TRBV4-1

CDR3 protein: CASARQLYNEQFF
CDR3 length: 13
V gene: TRBV19

CDR3 protein: CASSHEGLEFVETQYF
CDR3 length: 16
V gene: TRBV14

CDR3 protein: CASSPDRGGNEKLFF
CDR3 length: 15
V gene: TRBV19

CDR3 protein: CASSLGLAGGDTQYF
CDR3 length: 15
V gene: TRBV13

CDR3 protein: CASSMGPTSLNYGYTF
CDR3 length: 16
V gene: TRBV19

CDR3 protein: CASSLLGAEQYF
CDR3 length: 12
V gene: TRBV5-1

CDR3 protein: CSASSQGIVYEQYF
CDR3 length: 14
V gene: TRBV20-1

CDR3 protein: CASSVRGFYNEQFF
CDR3 length: 14
V gene: TRBV2

CDR3 protein: CASSYHRDGQPQHF
CDR3 length: 14
V gene: TRBV6-5

CDR3 protein: CASSWGLSQETQYF
CDR3 length: 14
V gene: TRBV7-9

CDR3 protein: CSAEQGDNIQYF
CDR3 length: 12
V gene: TRBV29-1

CDR3 protein: CSVEVKGARTEAFF
CDR3 length: 14
V gene: TRBV29-1

CDR3 protein: CASSPTGTGNEQFF
CDR3 length: 14
V gene: TRBV7-9

CDR3 protein: CAREPRDNPF
CDR3 length: 10
V gene: TRBV27

CDR3 protein: CASSPQGALRYGYTF
CDR3 length: 15
V gene: TRBV9

CDR3 protein: CASSNWDRVPYNEQFF
CDR3 length: 16
V gene: TRBV3-1/TRBV3-2

CDR3 protein: CATSRGGGARNEQYF
CDR3 length: 15
V gene: TRBV15

CDR3 protein: CASSKRGGMGATGNTIYF
CDR3 length: 18
V gene: TRBV21-1

CDR3 protein: CASSSTGVSYEQYF
CDR3 length: 14
V gene: TRBV27

CDR3 protein: CASSLAVGGNTEAFF
CDR3 length: 15
V gene: TRBV5-4

CDR3 protein: CASTRDRGRLGEQFF
CDR3 length: 15
V gene: TRBV6-5

CDR3 protein: CASSDTGSGELFF
CDR3 length: 13
V gene: TRBV2

CDR3 protein: CASKSTGSNYGYTF
CDR3 length: 14
V gene: TRBV28

CDR3 protein: CATAGTSGGALGDTQYF
CDR3 length: 17
V gene: TRBV28

CDR3 protein: CASSERTGPSYEQYF
CDR3 length: 15
V gene: TRBV6-1

CDR3 protein: CASSLGAGQGAYEQYF
CDR3 length: 16
V gene: TRBV5-4

CDR3 protein: CASSLPRGEKLFF
CDR3 length: 13
V gene: TRBV11-2

CDR3 protein: CSADKQLGYTF
CDR3 length: 11
V gene: TRBV20-1

CDR3 protein: CASSLSDRGNGYTF
CDR3 length: 14
V gene: TRBV5-1

CDR3 protein: CASSEDRGIGGTNEKLFF
CDR3 length: 18
V gene: TRBV6-7

CDR3 protein: CASSLGSRGGYGYTF
CDR3 length: 15
V gene: TRBV28

CDR3 protein: CATSRDREGQPQHF
CDR3 length: 14
V gene: TRBV15

CDR3 protein: CASSDHPPGTAGGANVLTF
CDR3 length: 19
V gene: TRBV6-4

CDR3 protein: CASSLTDNSPLHF
CDR3 length: 13
V gene: TRBV27

CDR3 protein: CASSVQGEGETQYF
CDR3 length: 14
V gene: TRBV2

CDR3 protein: CASSLGYNSPLHF
CDR3 length: 13
V gene: TRBV7-9

CDR3 protein: CASSDRVYGYTF
CDR3 length: 12
V gene: TRBV2

CDR3 protein: CASRTGSAAARGETQYF
CDR3 length: 17
V gene: TRBV10-1

CDR3 protein: CATSETGERETQYF
CDR3 length: 14
V gene: TRBV24-1

CDR3 protein: CASSITQGANYGYTF
CDR3 length: 15
V gene: TRBV19

CDR3 protein: CASSLAVPRGTDTQYF
CDR3 length: 16
V gene: TRBV5-1

CDR3 protein: CASSLDRAGSVLTF
CDR3 length: 14
V gene: TRBV5-1

CDR3 protein: CASSLPTMDRSAKNIQYF
CDR3 length: 18
V gene: TRBV28

CDR3 protein: CASSLGVENIQYF
CDR3 length: 13
V gene: TRBV7-2

CDR3 protein: CAWRRGGLRQFF
CDR3 length: 12
V gene: TRBV30

CDR3 protein: CASSQATGTRRGQYF
CDR3 length: 15
V gene: TRBV5-1

CDR3 protein: CASSPQGGQYYGYTF
CDR3 length: 15
V gene: TRBV7-2

CDR3 protein: CASSSGTGSPEQYF
CDR3 length: 14
V gene: TRBV5-5

CDR3 protein: CATSETPHRDRETQYF
CDR3 length: 16
V gene: TRBV24-1